This T cell receptor (beta chain) originates from a study of blood T cell repertoires in COVID-19. The method was immunoSEQ multiplex PCR; TCRdb's version includes in-frame clones alone and lacks a portion of them. This sample has 140,000 to 150,000 clones, with about four fifths found just once. The receptor was isolated from a woman aged 45 to 65 who had been exposed to COVID-19. The specimen was PBMCs or T cells enriched from blood (not recorded which).

Here the CDR3 reads CASSVADRGAANYGYTF. The CDR3 nucleotides read TGTGCCAGCAGCGTAGCCGACAGGGGCGCAGCTAACTATGGCTACACCTTC. The V call is TRBV9, the J call TRBJ1-2, with 8 bases identical to TRBD1. This CDR3 spans 17 amino acids. With V trimmed by 0 bases and J by 0 bases, 7 bases remained unmatched. The V gene's germline CDR1 is SGDLS and CDR2 YYNGEE.